The rows below give T cell receptor beta chains drawn from one sample of a study of early T cells in non-severe SARS-CoV-2 infection. TCRdb passed the 5' RACE reads through MiXCR, listing each CDR3 protein once. Counted here are roughly 35,000 distinct CDR3 sequences, under 7.5% occurring once; the ten biggest clones make up about 3.8%. The specimen was whole blood. The receptors originated from an adult who was a healthcare worker with PCR-confirmed SARS-CoV-2 infection or an uninfected control (not recorded which). The CDR3 runs from the conserved cysteine through the conserved F or W. Fields, in order: D gene, J gene, V gene, clone size, CDR3 protein, CDR3 DNA. D genes are given only for firm matches. Clone size is shown for a subset of rows, as once, few, many or a class of expanded clone.

D: NA; J: TRBJ2-5; V: TRBV7-8; size: many; CDR3: CASSLTRMPETQYF; DNA: TGTGCCAGCAGCTTAACCCGAATGCCAGAGACCCAGTACTTC
D: TRBD1; J: TRBJ1-1; V: TRBV5-1; size: many; CDR3: CASSPDRMNSEAFF; DNA: TGCGCCAGCAGCCCGGACAGGATGAACAGTGAAGCTTTCTTT
D: TRBD1; J: TRBJ2-2; V: TRBV19; size: many; CDR3: CASSIQGAPGELFF; DNA: TGTGCCAGTAGTATCCAGGGGGCGCCCGGGGAGCTGTTTTTT
D: NA; J: TRBJ2-7; V: TRBV7-3; size: many; CDR3: CASSFGQSYEQYF; DNA: TGTGCCAGCAGCTTCGGACAGTCCTACGAGCAGTACTTC
D: NA; J: TRBJ2-2; V: TRBV7-3; size: few; CDR3: CASSLGTNTGELFF; DNA: TGTGCCAGCAGCTTAGGGACTAACACCGGGGAGCTGTTTTTT
D: TRBD2; J: TRBJ2-7; V: TRBV13; size: NA; CDR3: CASSFAGASDEQYF; DNA: TGTGCCAGCTCGTTCGCGGGAGCAAGCGACGAGCAGTACTTC
D: NA; J: TRBJ2-6; V: TRBV28; size: many; CDR3: CASNTISGANVLTF; DNA: TGTGCCAGCAATACAATTTCTGGGGCCAACGTCCTGACTTTC
D: TRBD1; J: TRBJ2-7; V: TRBV18; size: few; CDR3: CASSLAQGDRERYEQYF; DNA: TGTGCCAGCTCACTTGCTCAAGGGGACAGGGAGAGGTACGAGCAGTACTTC
D: NA; J: TRBJ2-2; V: TRBV7-3; size: many; CDR3: CASSLGLNTGELFF; DNA: TGTGCCAGCAGCCTCGGACTGAACACCGGGGAGCTGTTTTTT
D: TRBD1; J: TRBJ1-1; V: TRBV7-9; size: once; CDR3: CASSLTGEAEAFF; DNA: TGTGCCAGCAGCTTAACAGGGGAGGCTGAAGCTTTCTTT
D: NA; J: TRBJ2-1; V: TRBV5-1; size: many; CDR3: CASSLGGAHNEQFF; DNA: TGCGCCAGCAGCTTGGGCGGGGCGCACAATGAGCAGTTCTTC
D: NA; J: TRBJ2-7; V: TRBV28; size: many; CDR3: CASSWFSSYEQYF; DNA: TGTGCCAGCAGTTGGTTCAGCTCCTACGAGCAGTACTTC
D: NA; J: TRBJ2-5; V: TRBV28; size: many; CDR3: CASSPPVWGQETQYF; DNA: TGTGCCAGCAGTCCGCCGGTTTGGGGACAAGAGACCCAGTACTTC
D: NA; J: TRBJ2-7; V: TRBV6-1; size: many; CDR3: CASSEVRWEQYF; DNA: TGTGCCAGCAGTGAAGTCCGGTGGGAGCAGTACTTC
D: NA; J: TRBJ1-1; V: TRBV6-2/TRBV6-3; size: many; CDR3: CASSYPIGVMGNTEAFF; DNA: TGTGCCAGCAGTTACCCGATCGGGGTTATGGGGAACACTGAAGCTTTCTTT
D: TRBD2; J: TRBJ2-7; V: TRBV29-1; size: few; CDR3: CSVTSGVHEQYF; DNA: TGCAGCGTGACTAGCGGCGTGCACGAGCAGTACTTC
D: TRBD1; J: TRBJ1-1; V: TRBV20-1; size: NA; CDR3: CSAIRQGMNTEAFF; DNA: TGCAGTGCTATACGACAGGGTATGAACACTGAAGCTTTCTTT
D: NA; J: TRBJ2-5; V: TRBV7-9; size: many; CDR3: CASSLYREGETQYF; DNA: TGTGCCAGCAGCTTATACAGGGAGGGGGAGACCCAGTACTTC
D: NA; J: TRBJ2-3; V: TRBV5-1; size: NA; CDR3: CASSLGSDTQYF; DNA: TGCGCCAGCAGCTTGGGGTCCGATACGCAGTATTTT
D: NA; J: TRBJ2-7; V: TRBV14; size: many; CDR3: CASSQSSYEQYF; DNA: TGTGCCAGCAGCCAGAGCTCCTACGAGCAGTACTTC
D: TRBD2; J: TRBJ2-2; V: TRBV7-9; size: many; CDR3: CAIGVSLAVNTGELFF; DNA: TGTGCCATAGGGGTTTCGCTAGCGGTGAACACCGGGGAGCTGTTTTTT
D: TRBD2; J: TRBJ2-3; V: TRBV6-6; size: many; CDR3: CASSYLSSGADTQYF; DNA: TGTGCCAGCAGTTACTTGTCTAGCGGTGCAGATACGCAGTATTTT
D: NA; J: TRBJ2-3; V: TRBV7-9; size: few; CDR3: CASSLRDSSRDTDTQYF; DNA: TGTGCCAGCAGCCTCAGGGACTCCTCCAGAGACACAGATACGCAGTATTTT
D: NA; J: TRBJ1-2; V: TRBV7-9; size: few; CDR3: CASSLGPKSGYTF; DNA: TGTGCCAGCAGCTTGGGACCGAAGAGTGGCTACACCTTC
D: NA; J: TRBJ2-6; V: TRBV3-1; size: many; CDR3: CASSQAPGISGANVLTF; DNA: TGTGCCAGCAGCCAAGCCCCAGGGATCTCTGGGGCCAACGTCCTGACTTTC
D: NA; J: TRBJ2-3; V: TRBV11-2; size: few; CDR3: CASSFMGQGTDTQYF; DNA: TGTGCCAGCAGCTTTATGGGACAAGGCACAGATACGCAGTATTTT
D: TRBD2; J: TRBJ2-1; V: TRBV11-2; size: few; CDR3: CASSFLAGGYDEQFF; DNA: TGTGCCAGCAGCTTTTTAGCGGGAGGGTATGATGAGCAGTTCTTC
D: TRBD2; J: TRBJ2-1; V: TRBV20-1; size: few; CDR3: CSAAGTSGTTHNEQFF; DNA: TGCAGTGCGGCTGGGACTAGCGGGACAACTCACAATGAGCAGTTCTTC
D: NA; J: TRBJ1-5; V: TRBV6-1; size: NA; CDR3: CASRGVYNQPQHF; DNA: TGTGCCAGCCGAGGAGTTTACAATCAGCCCCAGCATTTT
D: TRBD2; J: TRBJ2-7; V: TRBV4-1; size: few; CDR3: CASSQESWREAYEQYF; DNA: TGCGCCAGCAGCCAAGAATCGTGGCGGGAGGCGTACGAGCAGTACTTC
D: NA; J: TRBJ1-2; V: TRBV30; size: NA; CDR3: CAWSVSGLVYTF; DNA: TGTGCCTGGAGTGTATCAGGGCTCGTCTACACCTTC
D: TRBD2; J: TRBJ2-7; V: TRBV12-3/TRBV12-4; size: NA; CDR3: CASRLSGINYEQYF; DNA: TGTGCCAGCAGACTTAGCGGGATTAACTACGAGCAGTACTTC
D: TRBD1; J: TRBJ2-3; V: TRBV27; size: many; CDR3: CASRQGATDTQYF; DNA: TGTGCCAGCAGACAGGGGGCCACAGATACGCAGTATTTT
D: NA; J: TRBJ2-7; V: TRBV21-1; size: many; CDR3: CASSKETDSSYEQYF; DNA: TGTGCCAGCAGCAAAGAGACGGATAGCTCCTACGAGCAGTACTTC
D: NA; J: TRBJ2-5; V: TRBV24-1; size: many; CDR3: CATSDPGQSQTQYF; DNA: TGTGCCACCAGTGACCCAGGACAGTCGCAGACCCAGTACTTC
D: TRBD1; J: TRBJ1-1; V: TRBV7-8; size: many; CDR3: CASSPMGQLNTEAFF; DNA: TGTGCCAGCAGCCCCATGGGACAGTTGAACACTGAAGCTTTCTTT
D: NA; J: TRBJ1-5; V: TRBV24-1; size: many; CDR3: CATSSGGINQPQHF; DNA: TGTGCCACCAGTTCTGGGGGAATCAATCAGCCCCAGCATTTT
D: NA; J: TRBJ1-1; V: TRBV10-1; size: many; CDR3: CASSDPDTEAFF; DNA: TGCGCCAGCAGTGACCCCGACACTGAAGCTTTCTTT
D: NA; J: TRBJ2-2; V: TRBV5-1; size: many; CDR3: CASSLAESNTGELFF; DNA: TGCGCCAGCAGTTTAGCGGAGTCGAACACCGGGGAGCTGTTTTTT
D: TRBD1; J: TRBJ1-5; V: TRBV28; size: few; CDR3: CASSLPTGSNQPQHF; DNA: TGTGCCAGCAGTTTACCGACAGGGAGCAATCAGCCCCAGCATTTT
D: NA; J: TRBJ2-7; V: TRBV10-3; size: many; CDR3: CAISEDSYEQYF; DNA: TGTGCCATCAGTGAGGACAGCTACGAGCAGTACTTC
D: TRBD2; J: TRBJ2-5; V: TRBV5-1; size: NA; CDR3: CASRGLAGVETQYF; DNA: TGCGCCAGCAGAGGACTAGCGGGAGTGGAGACCCAGTACTTC
D: TRBD1; J: TRBJ1-2; V: TRBV3-1; size: many; CDR3: CASSQDDREAYGYTF; DNA: TGTGCCAGCAGCCAGGACGACAGGGAAGCCTATGGCTACACCTTC
D: NA; J: TRBJ1-6; V: TRBV6-6; size: few; CDR3: CASRLRRDNNSPLHF; DNA: TGTGCCAGCAGGCTACGCAGGGATAATAATTCACCCCTCCACTTT
D: TRBD1; J: TRBJ2-1; V: TRBV12-3/TRBV12-4; size: few; CDR3: CASSLRQGDNEQFF; DNA: TGTGCCAGCAGTTTAAGGCAGGGGGACAATGAGCAGTTCTTC
D: TRBD2; J: TRBJ2-2; V: TRBV30; size: NA; CDR3: CAWTSGTGELFF; DNA: TGTGCCTGGACTAGCGGGACCGGGGAGCTGTTTTTT
D: TRBD2; J: TRBJ2-1; V: TRBV27; size: NA; CDR3: CASSSGGLAGGQGYNEQFF; DNA: TGTGCCAGCAGTTCGGGGGGACTAGCGGGAGGCCAGGGGTACAATGAGCAGTTCTTC
D: TRBD2; J: TRBJ2-1; V: TRBV5-4; size: many; CDR3: CASSLDPHSGSYNEQFF; DNA: TGTGCCAGCAGCTTGGACCCTCATAGCGGGTCCTACAATGAGCAGTTCTTC
D: NA; J: TRBJ1-5; V: TRBV28; size: NA; CDR3: CASRQNRAFSNQPQHF; DNA: TGTGCCAGCAGACAGAACCGGGCCTTTAGCAATCAGCCCCAGCATTTT
D: NA; J: TRBJ1-5; V: TRBV28; size: many; CDR3: CASSFDGQPQHF; DNA: TGTGCCAGCAGTTTTGATGGGCAGCCCCAGCATTTT
D: NA; J: TRBJ2-7; V: TRBV11-2; size: NA; CDR3: CASSLTYEQYF; DNA: TGTGCCAGCAGCTTAACCTACGAGCAGTACTTC
D: TRBD2; J: TRBJ2-3; V: TRBV7-2; size: many; CDR3: CASSLGPGLAAQDTQYF; DNA: TGTGCCAGCAGCTTAGGCCCGGGACTAGCGGCGCAGGATACGCAGTATTTT
D: NA; J: TRBJ2-1; V: TRBV5-5; size: many; CDR3: CASSLLPHNEQFF; DNA: TGTGCCAGCAGCTTGTTGCCCCACAATGAGCAGTTCTTC